Listed below are T cell receptor beta chains from one sample, sequenced in a study of blood T cells in healthy people across ages. TCRdb called the 5' RACE reads again in MiXCR, with one record for every CDR3 protein. The sample carries roughly 1,700,000 distinct CDR3 sequences, approximately 30% recorded once. Input material: blood. Receptors were obtained from a woman aged 30 to 39 in good health. The CDR3 runs from the conserved cysteine through the conserved F or W. The order of the fields is D gene, J gene, clone size, V gene, CDR3 protein, CDR3 DNA. A D gene is named only where the DNA matches it firmly. Only some rows state a clone size, as once, few, many or a class for expanded clones.

D gene: TRBD1
J gene: TRBJ1-2
clone size: -
V gene: TRBV10-3
CDR3 protein: CVSSKTGGLDGYTF
CDR3 DNA: TGTGTCAGCAGTAAAACAGGGGGACTGGATGGCTACACCTTC

D gene: -
J gene: TRBJ2-7
clone size: -
V gene: TRBV2
CDR3 protein: CANKEESPYEQYF
CDR3 DNA: TGTGCCAACAAGGAGGAATCCCCTTACGAGCAGTACTTC

D gene: TRBD2
J gene: TRBJ2-1
clone size: -
V gene: TRBV5-5
CDR3 protein: CASSFFSGRGNEHFF
CDR3 DNA: TGTGCCAGCAGCTTCTTCAGCGGGAGAGGAAATGAGCACTTCTTC

D gene: -
J gene: TRBJ2-6
clone size: many
V gene: TRBV6-1
CDR3 protein: CASSEIQFSGANVLTF
CDR3 DNA: TGTGCCAGCAGTGAAATTCAGTTCTCTGGGGCCAACGTCCTGACTTTC

D gene: -
J gene: TRBJ1-1
clone size: few
V gene: TRBV5-1
CDR3 protein: CASLGTLGDTEAFF
CDR3 DNA: TGCGCCAGCTTGGGCACCCTTGGGGACACTGAAGCTTTCTTT

D gene: -
J gene: TRBJ1-2
clone size: many
V gene: TRBV9
CDR3 protein: CASSVAFGGDGYTF
CDR3 DNA: TGTGCCAGCAGCGTAGCGTTCGGGGGCGATGGCTACACCTTC

D gene: TRBD1
J gene: TRBJ2-7
clone size: few
V gene: TRBV7-2
CDR3 protein: CASSPRDRGRYEQYF
CDR3 DNA: TGTGCCAGCAGCCCTCGGGACAGGGGACGATACGAGCAGTACTTC

D gene: -
J gene: TRBJ2-5
clone size: many
V gene: TRBV20-1
CDR3 protein: CSVTPLTGAKETQYF
CDR3 DNA: TGCAGTGTAACCCCCCTAACGGGGGCCAAAGAGACCCAGTACTTC

D gene: TRBD2
J gene: TRBJ2-3
clone size: -
V gene: TRBV10-1
CDR3 protein: CAIRPLLAGDTDTQYF
CDR3 DNA: TGCGCCATCCGACCCCTTTTAGCGGGAGATACAGATACGCAGTATTTT

D gene: -
J gene: TRBJ1-2
clone size: few
V gene: TRBV20-1
CDR3 protein: CSASRSDLSGRQSLNYGYTF
CDR3 DNA: TGCAGTGCTAGTAGGTCGGATTTGAGCGGTAGGCAGTCACTGAACTATGGCTACACCTTC

D gene: -
J gene: TRBJ2-5
clone size: many
V gene: TRBV29-1
CDR3 protein: CSVGRVARIGQETQYF
CDR3 DNA: TGCAGCGTTGGAAGGGTAGCGCGTATAGGCCAAGAGACCCAGTACTTC

D gene: -
J gene: TRBJ2-1
clone size: few
V gene: TRBV30
CDR3 protein: CAWRLLNEQFF
CDR3 DNA: TGTGCCTGGAGATTATTAAATGAGCAGTTCTTC

D gene: TRBD1
J gene: TRBJ2-4
clone size: -
V gene: TRBV4-3
CDR3 protein: CASSQERFMGQGAVQYF
CDR3 DNA: TGCGCCAGCAGCCAAGAAAGATTTATGGGACAGGGGGCAGTTCAGTACTTC

D gene: -
J gene: TRBJ2-1
clone size: -
V gene: TRBV7-9
CDR3 protein: CASSLVSTGADEQFF
CDR3 DNA: TGTGCCAGCAGCTTAGTAAGTACGGGAGCCGATGAGCAGTTCTTC

D gene: -
J gene: TRBJ1-2
clone size: many
V gene: TRBV7-2
CDR3 protein: CASSLLRTNYGYTF
CDR3 DNA: TGTGCCAGCAGCTTGCTAAGGACGAACTATGGCTACACCTTC

D gene: -
J gene: TRBJ2-1
clone size: few
V gene: TRBV6-2/TRBV6-3
CDR3 protein: CASSPRGLHSNEQFF
CDR3 DNA: TGTGCCAGCAGTCCACGAGGGCTCCACTCCAATGAGCAGTTCTTC

D gene: -
J gene: TRBJ2-3
clone size: -
V gene: TRBV6-1
CDR3 protein: CASMIRDPYGDTQYF
CDR3 DNA: TGTGCCAGCATGATCAGGGACCCATATGGAGATACGCAGTATTTT

D gene: -
J gene: TRBJ2-7
clone size: -
V gene: TRBV3-1
CDR3 protein: CASSQRDRDYEQYF
CDR3 DNA: TGTGCCAGCAGCCAGAGAGACAGAGACTACGAGCAGTACTTC

D gene: TRBD1
J gene: TRBJ1-6
clone size: few
V gene: TRBV28
CDR3 protein: CASRPTGRYNSPLHF
CDR3 DNA: TGTGCCAGCAGGCCGACAGGGAGATATAATTCACCCCTCCACTTT

D gene: -
J gene: TRBJ1-2
clone size: many
V gene: TRBV28
CDR3 protein: CAIPGSPSNYGYTF
CDR3 DNA: TGTGCCATTCCGGGTTCCCCATCTAACTATGGCTACACCTTC

D gene: -
J gene: TRBJ2-1
clone size: -
V gene: TRBV7-9
CDR3 protein: CASSPMGVRNEQFF
CDR3 DNA: TGTGCCAGCAGCCCTATGGGGGTACGCAATGAGCAGTTCTTC

D gene: TRBD2
J gene: TRBJ2-1
clone size: -
V gene: TRBV29-1
CDR3 protein: CSVEPPAGGIDEQFF
CDR3 DNA: TGCAGCGTTGAACCCCCAGCGGGAGGAATCGATGAGCAGTTCTTC

D gene: -
J gene: TRBJ2-1
clone size: few
V gene: TRBV3-1
CDR3 protein: CASNPFRVIEGQFF
CDR3 DNA: TGTGCCAGCAATCCCTTCCGGGTCATCGAGGGACAGTTCTTC

D gene: -
J gene: TRBJ2-5
clone size: many
V gene: TRBV5-1
CDR3 protein: CASSPGVEETQYF
CDR3 DNA: TGTGCCAGCAGCCCCGGAGTGGAAGAGACCCAGTACTTC

D gene: -
J gene: TRBJ2-3
clone size: few
V gene: TRBV6-5
CDR3 protein: CASSQSGYYTDTQYF
CDR3 DNA: TGTGCCAGCAGCCAAAGCGGATACTACACAGATACGCAGTATTTT

D gene: TRBD1
J gene: TRBJ2-3
clone size: -
V gene: TRBV12-3/TRBV12-4
CDR3 protein: CASSAGTGVIITDTQYF
CDR3 DNA: TGTGCCAGCAGTGCTGGGACAGGGGTAATTATCACAGATACGCAGTATTTT

D gene: -
J gene: TRBJ2-7
clone size: many
V gene: TRBV7-2
CDR3 protein: CASSLEGYLGEQYF
CDR3 DNA: TGTGCCAGCAGCTTAGAGGGGTATTTGGGCGAGCAGTACTTC

D gene: -
J gene: TRBJ2-7
clone size: few
V gene: TRBV29-1
CDR3 protein: CSVDPGVGYEQYF
CDR3 DNA: TGCAGCGTTGATCCAGGGGTCGGGTACGAGCAGTACTTC

D gene: -
J gene: TRBJ1-1
clone size: -
V gene: TRBV7-9
CDR3 protein: CASSLSRRGNTEAFF
CDR3 DNA: TGTGCCAGCAGCTTATCCCGGCGGGGGAACACTGAAGCTTTCTTT

D gene: TRBD1
J gene: TRBJ2-3
clone size: -
V gene: TRBV10-3
CDR3 protein: CAISDGAGGRDTQYF
CDR3 DNA: TGTGCCATCAGTGATGGGGCAGGGGGAAGAGATACGCAGTATTTT

D gene: -
J gene: TRBJ2-7
clone size: -
V gene: TRBV7-9
CDR3 protein: CASSLTGDERYF
CDR3 DNA: TGTGCCAGCAGCTTAACTGGTGACGAGCGGTACTTC